This entry lists 31 T cell receptor beta chains sequenced from one sample in a study of human T cells and chemical hapten exposure. TCRdb ran MiXCR on the 5' RACE reads and lists one entry per CDR3 protein. The sample holds approximately 150,000 distinct CDR3 sequences, around 4% seen once. Total RNA came from unfractionated whole blood. These receptors were collected from a female donor in good health.

This clonotype has at least ten counts. This sequence joins TRBV10-3 and TRBJ2-1, with D possibly matching TRBD1 (6 bases). V was cut by 11 bases and J by 0 bases, with 11 bases left in between. In germline, CDR1 is ENHRY, CDR2 SYGVKD. The CDR3 length is 13 residues. CDR3 DNA: TGTGCCTCCTCGGACAGCTCCTACAATGAGCAGTTCTTC. Residues: CASSDSSYNEQFF.

In its sample, this clonotype was seen a few times. This chain links TRBV29-1 with TRBJ2-6, with 7 positions matching TRBD1. CDR1 is SQVTM, CDR2 ANQGSEA, per germline. The CDR3 is 16 residues long. J lost 0 bases, V lost 4 bases, and 6 bases had no gene match. This chain's CDR3 is CSVAGQAASGANVLTF. Here the CDR3 DNA reads TGCAGCGTTGCCGGACAGGCCGCCTCTGGGGCCAACGTCCTGACTTTC.

The sample holds many counts of this clonotype. The chain couples TRBV7-2 to TRBJ2-5, with TRBD2 identical over 14 bases. The ends lost 5 bases at V and 5 bases at J; junction bases unmatched: 7. The CDR3 length is 16 residues. CDR1 and CDR2 from the germline V gene are SGHTA and FQGNSA. The CDR3: CASSRRLAGGGETQYF. CDR3 bases: TGTGCCAGCAGCCGAAGACTAGCGGGGGGGGGGGAGACCCAGTACTTC.

This clonotype appeared many times. The CDR3 reads CASSFGGGGYVSAKNIQYF. The CDR3 DNA is TGTGCCAGCAGCTTCGGGGGAGGGGGATATGTTTCCGCCAAAAACATTCAGTACTTC. This chain uses TRBV7-9 with TRBJ2-4; D is possibly TRBD2 (7 bases). This CDR3 has 19 residues. The V gene lost 3 bases and the J gene lost 1 base, with 22 bases spanning the gap. Germline V gene lookup returns CDR1 SEHNR and CDR2 FQNEAQ (reference sequence).

The sample holds many counts of this clonotype. The CDR3 is CASSPSRDRLQHF. CDR3 DNA: TGTGCCAGCTCACCGTCCCGGGACCGGCTCCAGCATTTT. The rearrangement links TRBV18 to TRBJ1-5; D might be TRBD1 (5 bases). CDR3 size: 13 residues. The germline V gene has CDR1 KGHSH and CDR2 LQKENI. V lost 3 bases and J 12 bases, leaving 15 bases between the germline ends. The whole variable domain, remainder taken from reference TRBV18 and TRBJ1-5, is NAGVMQNPRHLVRRRGQEARLRCSPMKGHSHVYWYRQLPEEGLKFMVYLQKENIIDESGMPKERFSAEFPKEGPSILRIQQVVRGDSAAYFCASSPSRDRLQHFGDGTRLSIL.

This clonotype has at least ten counts. The rearrangement uses TRBV3-1 and TRBJ1-3; D gene unclear. The CDR3 is made up of 12 amino acids. Trimming took off 3 bases at V and 5 bases at J, with 5 bases between the two ends. Germline CDR1 reads LGHDT; CDR2 reads YNNKEL (reference sequence). The CDR3 is CASSHGRNTIYF. The CDR3 DNA sequence: TGTGCCAGCAGCCACGGGAGAAACACCATATATTTT.

This clonotype came up many times. This chain links TRBV5-6 with TRBJ1-2, with D unresolved. Per the germline V gene, CDR1 is SGHDT and CDR2 is YYEEEE. V lost 0 bases to trimming and J lost 2 bases, with 5 bases between them. The CDR3 consists of 13 residues. CDR3 residues: CASSLGTNYGYTF. The CDR3 DNA reads as TGTGCCAGCAGCTTGGGGACCAACTATGGCTACACCTTC.

This clonotype was recorded at least ten times. The genes are TRBV2 and TRBJ1-2; D is undetermined. Germline V gives CDR1 SNHLY, CDR2 FYNNEI. The CDR3 is 14 amino acids. V was trimmed by 3 bases and J by 2 bases, leaving 10 bases between them. In DNA, the CDR3 is TGTGCCAGCAGTGAGGCCAGGAGCAACTATGGCTACACCTTC. Translated: CASSEARSNYGYTF.

This clonotype was seen repeatedly, ten times or more. V is TRBV7-2 and J is TRBJ2-7; D is perhaps TRBD1 or TRBD2 (6 bases each). Trimming took off 1 base at V and 3 bases at J, with 16 bases between the two ends. The CDR3 is 16 residues long. Germline-derived CDR1 and CDR2 are SGHTA and FQGNSA. In nucleotides, the CDR3 is TGTGCCAGCAGCTTAGGCGGGACAATGGGGCTCTACGAGCAGTACTTC. Protein: CASSLGGTMGLYEQYF. The full variable domain, with the rest looked up from reference TRBV7-2 and TRBJ2-7, is GAGVSQSPSNKVTEKGKDVELRCDPISGHTALYWYRQSLGQGLEFLIYFQGNSAPDKSGLPSDRFSAERTGGSVSTLTIQRTQQEDSAVYLCASSLGGTMGLYEQYFGPGTRLTVT.

This clonotype was seen a few times. J is TRBJ2-4 and V is TRBV4-1, with 9 bases identical to TRBD1. J was trimmed by 0 bases and V by 1 base; bases with no gene match: 13. Germline V lookup: CDR1 MGHRA, CDR2 YSYEKL. The CDR3 runs to 20 residues. CDR3 sequence (DNA): TGCGCCAGCAGCCAAGCTCATGGGACAGGGTTTAACCTAGCCAAAAACATTCAGTACTTC. It specifies CASSQAHGTGFNLAKNIQYF.

This clonotype showed up just a few times. V usage is TRBV19 and J usage is TRBJ2-2, with D hard to call. V dropped 1 base and J dropped 3 bases, with 9 bases sitting between them. This CDR3 contains 15 residues. Germline CDR1 LNHDA, CDR2 SQIVND (reference sequence). The CDR3 region has the DNA TGTGCCAGTAGTATAGCGGGCAGCCACACCGGGGAGCTGTTTTTT. It is translated as CASSIAGSHTGELFF.

This clonotype was seen a few times. V and J are TRBV3-1 and TRBJ1-1; D is ambiguous. This CDR3 is built from 14 residues. Germline CDR1 is LGHDT and CDR2 is YNNKEL (reference sequence). V was cut by 4 bases and J by 4 bases, with 13 bases left in between. The CDR3 reads CASSPLSVFTEAFF. The CDR3 coding sequence is TGTGCCAGCAGCCCCCTCAGCGTGTTCACTGAAGCTTTCTTT.

This clonotype was found many times. The CDR3 here is CASSLVGGSYEQYF. The CDR3 bases are TGCGCCAGCAGCTTGGTTGGCGGCTCCTACGAGCAGTACTTC. This rearrangement joins TRBV5-1 to TRBJ2-7; no clear D. The length of the CDR3 is 14 residues. Trimming stripped 0 bases from V and 0 bases from J, with 7 bases between. The germline CDR1 and CDR2 sequences are SGHRS and YFSETQ. Full variable domain (outside the CDR3, taken from reference TRBV5-1 and TRBJ2-7): KAGVTQTPRYLIKTRGQQVTLSCSPISGHRSVSWYQQTPGQGLQFLFEYFSETQRNKGNFPGRFSGRQFSNSRSEMNVSTLELGDSALYLCASSLVGGSYEQYFGPGTRLTVT.

V usage is TRBV7-9 and J usage is TRBJ2-1, with 7 nucleotides matching TRBD1. The CDR3 runs 18 residues. The V segment lost 5 bases and the J segment 6 bases; nucleotides outside the gene matches: 19. Per germline, CDR1 SEHNR and CDR2 FQNEAQ (reference sequence). The CDR3: CASSHKRQGRIQVNEQFF. For the CDR3, the DNA is TGTGCCAGCAGCCATAAGAGACAGGGTCGGATTCAGGTCAATGAGCAGTTCTTC.

This clonotype has a count of ten or more. The chain has TRBV7-9 and TRBJ2-3, with D unclear. Germline V CDR1 and CDR2: SEHNR, FQNEAQ (reference sequence). CDR3 length: 15 amino acids. Trimming removed 0 bases from V and 4 bases from J, with 11 bases in between. The CDR3 is CASSLARLLADTQYF. The CDR3 coding sequence is TGTGCCAGCAGCTTAGCGCGGCTGCTTGCAGATACGCAGTATTTT.

This clonotype has at least ten counts. The chain combines TRBV6-5 with TRBJ1-5; no clear D. Per germline, CDR1 MNHEY and CDR2 SVGAGI. V lost 4 bases and J lost 9, with 10 bases in between. The CDR3 runs 12 residues. CDR3 nucleotides: TGTGCCAGCAGTTCAATTGGCGGGCCCCAGCATTTT. Encoded protein: CASSSIGGPQHF.

This clonotype was counted at least ten times. CDR3 in DNA: TGTGCCAGCCGGGGGGGGGGCGGTCGGGGCAATGAGCAGTTCTTC. Its protein is CASRGGGGRGNEQFF. The rearrangement uses TRBV27 and TRBJ2-1, with 8 bases that match TRBD2. V lost 8 bases, J lost 6 bases, and 12 bases stayed unmatched. The length of the CDR3 is 15 residues. The germline V gene has CDR1 MNHEY and CDR2 SMNVEV (reference sequence).

This clonotype was seen at least ten times. The V call is TRBV19, the J call TRBJ1-5, with no clear D. The CDR3 contains 15 residues. Germline V gives CDR1 LNHDA, CDR2 SQIVND (reference sequence). V lost 4 bases and J 1 base, leaving 11 bases between the germline ends. The CDR3 DNA reads as TGTGCCAGTAGTAGATCGACGGGGAGCAATCAGCCCCAGCATTTT. Translation gives CASSRSTGSNQPQHF.

This clonotype was seen ten or more times. The chain couples TRBV7-2 to TRBJ2-7, with 13 bases identical to TRBD2. The CDR3 is 17 amino acids. With 1 base clipped from V and 7 bases from J, the junction kept 10 bases outside the gene matches. The germline CDR1 and CDR2 sequences are SGHTA and FQGNSA. CDR3 sequence reads: CASSLDLTSGGAREQYF. In DNA, the CDR3 is TGTGCCAGCAGCTTAGACCTTACTAGCGGGGGGGCGAGGGAGCAGTACTTC.

The genes are TRBV4-1 and TRBJ2-3, with D tentatively TRBD1 or TRBD2 (5 bases each). CDR3 length: 16 residues. Deletions cut 0 bases from V and 0 bases from J, with 10 bases between. Looked up from germline, CDR1 is MGHRA and CDR2 is YSYEKL. The CDR3 region is CASSQDKGTSTDTQYF. In DNA form, the CDR3 reads TGCGCCAGCAGCCAAGATAAGGGGACCAGCACAGATACGCAGTATTTT.

This clonotype was observed at least ten times. The genes are TRBV5-1 and TRBJ2-3; possibly TRBD1 or TRBD2 for D (5 bases each). Germline values: CDR1 SGHRS, CDR2 YFSETQ. This CDR3 spans 16 amino acids. V was trimmed by 0 bases and J by 5 bases, leaving 16 bases between them. CDR3 in DNA: TGCGCCAGCAGCTTGGAACCGGGACGTGAGGGAGATACGCAGTATTTT. Protein product: CASSLEPGREGDTQYF. Full variable domain (remainder filled in from reference TRBV5-1 and TRBJ2-3): KAGVTQTPRYLIKTRGQQVTLSCSPISGHRSVSWYQQTPGQGLQFLFEYFSETQRNKGNFPGRFSGRQFSNSRSEMNVSTLELGDSALYLCASSLEPGREGDTQYFGPGTRLTVL.

This clonotype was picked up many times. The chain employs TRBV20-1 and TRBJ1-5, with D hard to call. There are 16 residues in the CDR3. Trimming took off 5 bases at V and 7 bases at J, with 24 bases between the two ends. Germline CDR1 reads DFQATT; CDR2 reads SNEGSKA (reference sequence). The CDR3 nucleotides are TGCAGTGCTTTTCTTTCTTCTGGGTGGAGGAACCAGCCCCAGCATTTT. As protein: CSAFLSSGWRNQPQHF.

This chain uses TRBV12-3 or TRBV12-4 with TRBJ2-1; 11 positions match TRBD2. The CDR3 covers 15 residues. V lost 5 bases, J lost 4 bases, and 4 bases stayed unmatched. The CDR3 DNA reads as TGTGCCAGCAGTCTCCTAGCGGGGGGATACAATGAGCAGTTCTTC. Translated, it gives CASSLLAGGYNEQFF.

This clonotype has a handful of counts. The V gene is TRBV21-1, the J gene TRBJ1-1; whether TRBD1, the table's D call, matches the DNA was not checked. TRBV21-1 is given as a pseudogene. The CDR3 runs 16 residues. CDR3 in DNA: TGTGCCAGCAGCAATGTGAGACAGGGATTGAACACTGAAGCTTTCTTT. It is translated as CASSNVRQGLNTEAFF.

This clonotype was seen many times. The CDR3 sequence is CASWKERVLAKNIQYF. CDR3 in DNA: TGTGCCAGCTGGAAGGAAAGGGTACTAGCCAAAAACATTCAGTACTTC. The rearrangement uses TRBV2 and TRBJ2-4; D not certain. The CDR3 extends over 16 amino acids. V was pared by 8 bases and J by 0 bases, with 17 bases between. CDR1 and CDR2 (germline): SNHLY, FYNNEI. Full variable domain (remainder filled in from reference TRBV2 and TRBJ2-4): EPEVTQTPSHQVTQMGQEVILRCVPISNHLYFYWYRQILGQKVEFLVSFYNNEISEKSEIFDDQFSVERPDGSNFTLKIRSTKLEDSAMYFCASWKERVLAKNIQYFGAGTRLSVL.

This clonotype was counted at least ten times. The CDR3 DNA is TGTGCCAGCAGCGTAGAACAGTACTACGAGCAGTACTTC. This translates into CASSVEQYYEQYF. This chain links TRBV9 with TRBJ2-7, with D uncertain. The V gene lost 0 bases and the J gene lost 3 bases, with 7 bases spanning the gap. This CDR3 spans 13 amino acids. Germline V CDR1 and CDR2: SGDLS, YYNGEE.

This clonotype came up many times. The chain employs TRBV13 and TRBJ1-4; maybe TRBD1 (6 bases). Germline CDR1 reads PRHDT; CDR2 reads FYEKMQ (reference sequence). The CDR3 covers 13 residues. V lost 7 bases and J lost 7, with 13 bases in between. CDR3: CASKGQNGEKLFF. The CDR3 DNA follows: TGTGCCAGCAAAGGACAGAACGGTGAAAAACTGTTTTTT.

This clonotype has a count of ten or more. One end of the junction does not line up with germline, which may come from a read error. The V and J genes are TRBV29-1 and TRBJ1-2; D unclear. The CDR3 sequence is 11 residues long. Per germline, CDR1 SQVTM and CDR2 ANQGSEA. CDR3 DNA sequence: TGCAGCGTTGAAGGAGTTTCCGGAGGGAGCTTC. Protein product: CSVEGVSGGSF. Supplemented by reference TRBV29-1 and TRBJ1-2, the full variable domain reads SAVISQKPSRDICQRGTSLTIQCQVDSQVTMMFWYRQQPGQSLTLIATANQGSEATYESGFVIDKFPISRPNLTFSTLTVSNMSPEDSSIYLCSVEGVSGGSFGSGTRLTVV.

This clonotype was seen a handful of times. The genes are TRBV3-1 and TRBJ1-3; D not resolved. Per the germline V gene, CDR1 is LGHDT and CDR2 is YNNKEL (reference sequence). V was cut by 4 bases and J by 4 bases, with 17 bases left in between. The CDR3 covers 16 residues. Here the CDR3 reads CASSLMDLLGGNTIYF. CDR3 nucleotides: TGTGCCAGCAGCCTGATGGACTTGTTAGGGGGAAACACCATATATTTT.

This clonotype occurred many times. This chain connects TRBV18 to TRBJ2-7; 8 bases fit TRBD2. After removal of 3 bases from V and 4 bases from J, the junction contained 5 bases not matched to a gene. The CDR3 consists of 14 residues. Germline values: CDR1 KGHSH, CDR2 LQKENI. As DNA, the CDR3 is TGTGCCAGCTCACCGGAGTCTAGCGGGTACGAGCAGTACTTC. Protein sequence: CASSPESSGYEQYF.

This clonotype was seen many times. This CDR3 reads CSAREGPANYGYTF. For the CDR3, the DNA is TGCAGTGCTAGAGAAGGGCCAGCTAACTATGGCTACACCTTC. This chain joins TRBV20-1 and TRBJ1-2; no firm D call. There are 14 residues in the CDR3. V lost 0 bases, J lost 0 bases, and 8 bases lay in between. CDR1 DFQATT and CDR2 SNEGSKA come from the germline V gene (reference sequence).